This T cell receptor beta chain was recovered during a study of T cell clonotyping in hematopoietic cell transplantation. Profiling relied on immunoSEQ multiplex PCR, and the TCRdb table lists in-frame clones only, not all of them. This table has approximately 13,000 clones, about 98% appearing once. Study-level points and caveats: At the given depth, recipient repertoires were over 97% de novo clonotypes.

Concerning this clone itself: Its target is not known.

This specimen consisted of peripheral blood mononuclear cells, obtained 30 days after allogeneic stem cell transplant. The source of this sequence is a female patient aged 50-59 years who had an allogeneic stem cell transplant from an unrelated donor, so T cells may come from the graft donor. Some clones in this sample may be carry-over from other donors' samples.

CDR3 sequence reads: CAWSPMNTEAFF. The CDR3 region has the DNA TGTGCCTGGAGCCCTATGAACACTGAAGCTTTCTTT. The J gene is TRBJ1-1, the V gene TRBV30; the D is unclear. The CDR3 covers 12 residues. V was trimmed by 3 bases and J by 0 bases, leaving 5 bases between them. Germline V gene data show CDR1 as GTSNPN and CDR2 as SVGIG (reference sequence).